Reported below is one T cell receptor (beta chain). Trimming took off 5 bases at V and 1 base at J, with 12 bases between the two ends. This CDR3 comprises 15 residues. Germline V gives CDR1 SGHTA, CDR2 FQGNSA. These data are taken from a study of blood T cell repertoires in COVID-19. About the research overall: PBMCs, B-cell-depleted T cells, or T cells were the source of the cDNA or gDNA that made up the material.

Source study methods: Amplification of reference gene primers provided the estimated nucleated cell counts. Libraries were prepared by immunoSEQ multiplex PCR; TCRdb keeps only in-frame clonotypes and omits some of them. Clonal size and the V and J genes are those of that table, whereas D and trimming came from the DNA. This sample carries approximately 61,000 clones, around 88% of them seen once, and the ten largest clones take more than 12%. V usage is TRBV7-2 and J usage is TRBJ1-5, with a tentative D call TRBD1 (6 bases). The sample comprised peripheral blood. This TCR derives from a human donor in a cohort sampled during active COVID-19. As DNA, the CDR3 is TGTGCCAGCAGCCGTGGCCAGGGGAGCAATCAGCCCCAGCATTTT. Its protein product is CASSRGQGSNQPQHF.